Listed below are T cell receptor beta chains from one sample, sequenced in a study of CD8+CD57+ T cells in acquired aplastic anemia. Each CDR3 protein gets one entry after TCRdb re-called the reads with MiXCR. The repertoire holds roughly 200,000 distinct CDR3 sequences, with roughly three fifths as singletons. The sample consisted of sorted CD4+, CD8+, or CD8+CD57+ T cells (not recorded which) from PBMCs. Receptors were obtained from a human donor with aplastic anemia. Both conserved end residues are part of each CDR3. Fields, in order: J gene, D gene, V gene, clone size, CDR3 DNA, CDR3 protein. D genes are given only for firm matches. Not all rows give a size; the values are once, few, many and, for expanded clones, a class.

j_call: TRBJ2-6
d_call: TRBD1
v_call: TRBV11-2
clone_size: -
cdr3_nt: TGTGCCAGCAGCTTAGCAGGGGGCGGTGGGGCCAACGTCCTGACTTTC
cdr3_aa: CASSLAGGGGANVLTF

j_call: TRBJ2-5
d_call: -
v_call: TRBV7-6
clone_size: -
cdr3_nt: TGTGCCAGCAGCCTAGACCCTTTGAGGACCCAGTACTTC
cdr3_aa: CASSLDPLRTQYF

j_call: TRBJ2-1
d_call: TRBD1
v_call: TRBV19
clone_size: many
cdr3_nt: TGTGCCAGTAGTATCCAGGGGGCGGCTGAGCAGTTCTTC
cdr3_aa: CASSIQGAAEQFF

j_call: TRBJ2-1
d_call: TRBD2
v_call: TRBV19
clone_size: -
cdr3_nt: TGTGCCAGTAGTATAGGGACTAGCGGCAATGAGCAGTTCTTC
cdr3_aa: CASSIGTSGNEQFF

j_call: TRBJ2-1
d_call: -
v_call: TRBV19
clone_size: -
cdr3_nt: TGTGCCAGTAGTATCACAGGGTACAATGAGCAGTTCTTC
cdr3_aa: CASSITGYNEQFF

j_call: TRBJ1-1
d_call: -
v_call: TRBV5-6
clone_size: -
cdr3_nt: TGTGCCAGCAGCTTGGTAGGGTCGGGAAACACTGAAGCTTTCTTT
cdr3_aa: CASSLVGSGNTEAFF

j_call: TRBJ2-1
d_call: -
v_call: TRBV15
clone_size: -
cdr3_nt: TGTGCCACCAGCAACCCACCTGGAGGTCGCAATGAGCGGTTCTTC
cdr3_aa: CATSNPPGGRNERFF

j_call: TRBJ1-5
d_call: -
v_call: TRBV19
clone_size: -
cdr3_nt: TGTGCCAGTACCCTGCATGGGGGGAGCCAGCCCCAGCATTTT
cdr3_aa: CASTLHGGSQPQHF

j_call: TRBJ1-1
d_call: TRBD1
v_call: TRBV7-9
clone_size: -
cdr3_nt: TGTGCCAGCAGCCCTAGGACAGGGGGGGGAACTGAAGCTTTCTTT
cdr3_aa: CASSPRTGGGTEAFF

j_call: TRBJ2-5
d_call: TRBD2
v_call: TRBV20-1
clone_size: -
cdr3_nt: TGCAGTGCTAGAGATACCAAGCGGGAGGGGTTCGGGGAGACCCAGTACTTC
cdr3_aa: CSARDTKREGFGETQYF

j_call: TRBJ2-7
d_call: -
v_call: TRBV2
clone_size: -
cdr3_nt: TGTGCCAGCAGGCCGCTGGGAGGCTACGAGCAGTACTTC
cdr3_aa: CASRPLGGYEQYF

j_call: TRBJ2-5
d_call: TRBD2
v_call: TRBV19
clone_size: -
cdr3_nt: TGTGCCAGTAGTAGCGGGAGGGTAGGAGAGACCCAGTACTTC
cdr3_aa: CASSSGRVGETQYF

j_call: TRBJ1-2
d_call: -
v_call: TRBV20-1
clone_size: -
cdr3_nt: TGCAGTGCCGACCCGCGGGTCGGGGGCTACACCTTC
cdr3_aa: CSADPRVGGYTF

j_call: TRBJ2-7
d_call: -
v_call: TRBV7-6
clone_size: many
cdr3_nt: TGTGCCAGCAGCTTAGTGGGGAGCGAGCAGTACTTC
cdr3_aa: CASSLVGSEQYF

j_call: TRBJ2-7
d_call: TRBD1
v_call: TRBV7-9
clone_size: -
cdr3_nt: TGTGCCAGCAGCTTAGAAGGGGGCAGGTACGAGCAGTACTTC
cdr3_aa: CASSLEGGRYEQYF

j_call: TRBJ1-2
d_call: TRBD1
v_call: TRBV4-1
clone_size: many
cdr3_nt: TGCGCCAGCAGCCAAGACAGGGGGAACTATGGCTACACCTTC
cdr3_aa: CASSQDRGNYGYTF

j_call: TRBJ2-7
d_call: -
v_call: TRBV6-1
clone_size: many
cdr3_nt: TGTGCCAGCAGTGAATGGGTAGTTCCCTACGAGCAGTACTTC
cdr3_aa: CASSEWVVPYEQYF

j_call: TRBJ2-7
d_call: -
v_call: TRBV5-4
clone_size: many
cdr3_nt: TGTGCCAGCACCGCGGAGGCAGGCTCCTACGAGCAGTACTTC
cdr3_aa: CASTAEAGSYEQYF

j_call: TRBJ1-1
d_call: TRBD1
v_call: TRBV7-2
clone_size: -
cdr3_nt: TGTGCCAACTCCCCCGGACAGGTGAACACTGGAGCTTTCTTT
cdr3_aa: CANSPGQVNTGAFF

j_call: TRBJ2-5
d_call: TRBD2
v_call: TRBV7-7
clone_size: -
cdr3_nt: TGTGCTAGCAGCTTAGCGCGGGGGACGACCCAGTACTTC
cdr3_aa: CASSLARGTTQYF

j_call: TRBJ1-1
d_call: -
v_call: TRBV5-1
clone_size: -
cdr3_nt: TGCGCCAGCAGCTTGGGTTGGCAGGGTACCACTGAAGCTTTCTTT
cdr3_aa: CASSLGWQGTTEAFF

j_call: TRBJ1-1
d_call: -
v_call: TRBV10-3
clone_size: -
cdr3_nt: TGTGCCATCAGTGACCCATCCCTAAATGAAGCTTTCTTT
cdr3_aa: CAISDPSLNEAFF

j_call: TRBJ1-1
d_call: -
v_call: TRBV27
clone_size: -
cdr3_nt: TGTGCCAGCGCTTACGGCAGGGCGAACACTGAAGCTTTCTTT
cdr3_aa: CASAYGRANTEAFF

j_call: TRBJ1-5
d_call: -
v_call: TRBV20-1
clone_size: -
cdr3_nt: TGCAGTGCTAGATCGGGGGATCAGCCCCAGCATTTT
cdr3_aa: CSARSGDQPQHF

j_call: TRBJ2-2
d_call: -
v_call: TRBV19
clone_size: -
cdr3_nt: TGTGCCAGTAGTATTGACAGGGAGGGGAACACCGGGGAGCTGTTTTTT
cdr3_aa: CASSIDREGNTGELFF

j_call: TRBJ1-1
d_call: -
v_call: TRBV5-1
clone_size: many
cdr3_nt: TGCGCCAGCAGCCCGACCGGAACTGAAGCTTTCTTT
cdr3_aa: CASSPTGTEAFF

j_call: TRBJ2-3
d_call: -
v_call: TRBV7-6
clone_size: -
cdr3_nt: TGTGCCAGCAGCTTACAAGGGAGAGGGTACAAGGATACGCAGTATTTT
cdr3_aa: CASSLQGRGYKDTQYF

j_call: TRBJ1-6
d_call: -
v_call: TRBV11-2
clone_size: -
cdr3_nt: TGTGCCAGCAGCTTACTGGCAGACCATTCACCCCTCCACTTT
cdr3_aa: CASSLLADHSPLHF

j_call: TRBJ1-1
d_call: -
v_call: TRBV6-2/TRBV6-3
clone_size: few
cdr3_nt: TGTGCCAGCAGCCCGGGAGGGCCGGGCACTGAAGCTTTCTTT
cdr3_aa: CASSPGGPGTEAFF

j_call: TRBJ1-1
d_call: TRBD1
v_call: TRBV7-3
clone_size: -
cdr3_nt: TGTGCCAGCAGCTTAAAGTCAGGGGGGAACACTGAAGCTTTCTTT
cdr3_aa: CASSLKSGGNTEAFF

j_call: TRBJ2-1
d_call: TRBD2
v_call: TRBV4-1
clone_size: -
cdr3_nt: TGCGCCAGCAGCCAAGATTCTAGCGGGGGTTACAATGAGCAGTTCTTC
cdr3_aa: CASSQDSSGGYNEQFF

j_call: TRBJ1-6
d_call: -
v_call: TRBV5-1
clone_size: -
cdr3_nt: TGTGCCAGCAGCGTAGAGGTGGCTTCACCCCTCCACTTT
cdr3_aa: CASSVEVASPLHF

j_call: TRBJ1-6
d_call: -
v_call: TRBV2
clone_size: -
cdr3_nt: TGTGCCAGCAGCGGGACGGACCGGGGAGCCCTCCACTTT
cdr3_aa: CASSGTDRGALHF

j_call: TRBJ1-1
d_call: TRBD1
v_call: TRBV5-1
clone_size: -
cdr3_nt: TGCGCCAGCAGCGTACAGGGGGGGCCTGAAGCTTTCTTT
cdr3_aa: CASSVQGGPEAFF

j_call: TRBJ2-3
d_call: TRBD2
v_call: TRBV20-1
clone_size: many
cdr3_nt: TGCAGTGCTAGAGGGATTCGACTAGCTTCGCCAGATACGCAGTATTTT
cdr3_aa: CSARGIRLASPDTQYF

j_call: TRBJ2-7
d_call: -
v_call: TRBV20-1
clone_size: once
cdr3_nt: TGCAGTGCGGTCCTCAGGGGGAGGGCCTCCTACGAGCAGTACTTC
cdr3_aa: CSAVLRGRASYEQYF

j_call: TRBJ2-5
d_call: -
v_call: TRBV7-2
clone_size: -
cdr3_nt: TGTGCCAGCAGCTTGTTTGGGGAGACCCAGTACTTC
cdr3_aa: CASSLFGETQYF

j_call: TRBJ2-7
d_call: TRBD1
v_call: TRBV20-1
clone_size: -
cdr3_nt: TGCAGTGCTAGTGCGGGACAGGGTTACGAGCAGTACTTC
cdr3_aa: CSASAGQGYEQYF

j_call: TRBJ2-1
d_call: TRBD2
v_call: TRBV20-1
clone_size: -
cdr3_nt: TGCAGTGCCAAGCGGGGGGCCTACAATGAGCAGTTCTTC
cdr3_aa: CSAKRGAYNEQFF

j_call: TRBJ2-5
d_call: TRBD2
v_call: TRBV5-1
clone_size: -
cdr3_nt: TGCGCCAGCAGCTCCCTGGCTAGCGGCTTCCAAGAGACCCAGTACTTC
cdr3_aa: CASSSLASGFQETQYF

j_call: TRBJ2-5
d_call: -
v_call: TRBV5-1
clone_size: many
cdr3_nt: TGCGCCAGCAGCTTGGGGGGGACGGCGGAGACCCAGTACTTC
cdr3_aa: CASSLGGTAETQYF

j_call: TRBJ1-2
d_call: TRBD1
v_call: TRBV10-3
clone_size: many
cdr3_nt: TGTGCCATCATGGGACAGACCTATGGCTACACCTTC
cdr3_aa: CAIMGQTYGYTF

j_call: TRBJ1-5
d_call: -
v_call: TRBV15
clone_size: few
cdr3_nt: TGTGCCACCAGCAGAGATTATGAGTATAGCAATCAGCCCCAGCATTTT
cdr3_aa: CATSRDYEYSNQPQHF

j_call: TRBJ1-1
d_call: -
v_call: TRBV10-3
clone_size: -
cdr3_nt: TGTGCCATCGGCAGAGAGGAACACACTGAAGCTTTCTTT
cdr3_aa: CAIGREEHTEAFF

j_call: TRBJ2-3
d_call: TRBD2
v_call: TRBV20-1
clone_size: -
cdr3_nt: TGCAGTGCTCCGGGACTAGCGGGGAGGGGCACAGATACGCAGTATTTT
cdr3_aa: CSAPGLAGRGTDTQYF

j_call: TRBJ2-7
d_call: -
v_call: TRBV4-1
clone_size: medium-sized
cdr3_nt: TGCGCCAGCAGCTTGGGATCCACCTACGAGCAGTACTTC
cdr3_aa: CASSLGSTYEQYF

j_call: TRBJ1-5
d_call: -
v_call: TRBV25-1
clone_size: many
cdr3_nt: TGTGCCAGCACAGCTTCAGAGGGCAATCAGCCCCAGCATTTT
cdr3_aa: CASTASEGNQPQHF

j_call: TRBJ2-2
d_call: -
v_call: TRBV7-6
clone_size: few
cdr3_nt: TGTGCCAGCAGCCCAGAAAAGGGCCCCGGGGAGCTGTTTTTT
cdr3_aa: CASSPEKGPGELFF

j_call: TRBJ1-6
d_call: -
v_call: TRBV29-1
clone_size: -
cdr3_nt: TGCAGCGTGAGGCGTGCTTGGGATTCACCCCTCCACTTT
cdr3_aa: CSVRRAWDSPLHF

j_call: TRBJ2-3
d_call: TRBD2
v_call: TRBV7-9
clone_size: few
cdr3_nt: TGTGCCAGCAGCCAAGGGACTAGCGGCACAGATACGCAGTATTTT
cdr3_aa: CASSQGTSGTDTQYF

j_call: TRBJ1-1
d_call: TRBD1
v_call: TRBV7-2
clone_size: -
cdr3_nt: TGTGCCAGCAGTACCGGGACAGGGGCGGAGAACACTGAAGCTTTCTTT
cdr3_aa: CASSTGTGAENTEAFF

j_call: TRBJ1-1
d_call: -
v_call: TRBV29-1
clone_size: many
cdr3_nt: TGCAGCGTTGCCGGGGCAGACACTGAAGCTTTCTTT
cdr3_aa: CSVAGADTEAFF

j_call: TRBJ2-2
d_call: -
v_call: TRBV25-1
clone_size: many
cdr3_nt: TGTGCCAGCAGTCACAGATTCACCGGGGAGCTGTTTTTT
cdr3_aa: CASSHRFTGELFF

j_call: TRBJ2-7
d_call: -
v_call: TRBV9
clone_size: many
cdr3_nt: TGTGCCAGCAGCGTAGTTCCAGAGTACGAGCAGTACTTC
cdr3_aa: CASSVVPEYEQYF